Listed here are 18 T cell receptor beta chains from one sample, sequenced in a study of molecular identifiers for immune sequencing clone quantification. TCRdb recomputed calls from the PCR reads with MiXCR, one row per CDR3 protein. The data contain under 650,000 distinct CDR3 sequences, just under 20% of them singletons. Sequenced input: naive CD8+ T cells from blood, with Jurkat cell RNA spiked in. Subset: FACS-sorted CD8+CD4-CCR7+CD45RA+ naive T cells. These receptors all stem from a human donor in good health. Some libraries in this study had Jurkat cell RNA spiked in.

In this sample, this clonotype turned up many times. DNA of the CDR3: TGTGCCAGCAGCGTAGGGACAGCCTCGAACACTGAAGCTTTCTTT. It encodes CASSVGTASNTEAFF. The V gene is TRBV9, the J gene TRBJ1-1; weak D call: TRBD1 (6 bases). The CDR3 runs to 15 residues. Germline-derived CDR1 and CDR2 are SGDLS and YYNGEE. Trimming removed 0 bases at V and 1 base at J, with 10 bases between.

J is TRBJ2-5 and V is TRBV3-1, with 10 nucleotides matching TRBD2. This CDR3 contains 16 residues. After removal of 2 bases from V and 7 bases from J, the junction contained 10 bases not matched to a gene. Germline CDR1 and CDR2: LGHDT and YNNKEL (reference sequence). The DNA for the CDR3 is TGTGCCAGCAGCCAACCTAGCGGGGGTCCCCTGGTGACCCAGTACTTC. Protein: CASSQPSGGPLVTQYF.

For this clonotype: Being one base from a much bigger clone, this may be a read error. This chain uses TRBV11-2 with TRBJ1-1, with a possible D match to TRBD1 (6 bases). This CDR3 comprises 14 residues. The germline gives CDR1 SGHAT, CDR2 FQNNGV. V lost 4 bases and J 3 bases, leaving 12 bases between the germline ends. Here the CDR3 DNA reads TGTGCCAGCAGCTCATACAGGGCATACACTGAAGCTTTCTTT. Its translation is CASSSYRAYTEAFF.

This CDR3 reads CASSQSWGRATDYNEQFF. DNA for the CDR3: TGTGCCAGCAGCCAAAGTTGGGGGAGGGCGACGGACTACAATGAGCAGTTCTTC. The chain links TRBV4-2 to TRBJ2-1; TRBD2 matches at 7 bases. Germline trimming cut 2 bases from V and 3 bases from J; bases unmatched to any gene: 13. CDR3 length: 18 residues. Germline V CDR1 and CDR2: LGHNA, YNFKEQ.

This clonotype has a count of ten or more. The chain has TRBV12-3 or TRBV12-4 and TRBJ2-3, with D tentatively TRBD1 (6 bases). There are 14 residues in the CDR3. Trimming removed 7 bases from V and 6 bases from J, with 17 bases in between. This CDR3 reads CASTPWTEPDTQYF. The CDR3 region has the DNA TGTGCCAGCACCCCCTGGACAGAGCCGGATACGCAGTATTTT.

This clonotype was seen repeatedly, ten times or more. The gene calls are TRBV19 and TRBJ2-3, with 8 bases aligning to TRBD2. The germline gives CDR1 LNHDA, CDR2 SQIVND (reference sequence). This CDR3 has 14 amino acids. V trimming: 5 bases; J trimming: 6 bases; junction bases outside the gene matches: 7. CDR3 coding DNA: TGTGCCAGTAGTCCCCGGACTAGCTGGGATACGCAGTATTTT. This gives the protein CASSPRTSWDTQYF.

This clonotype was counted many times. The V and J genes are TRBV11-2 and TRBJ1-1; D uncertain. The CDR3 runs to 14 residues. Trimming shortened V by 6 bases and J by 6 bases, and 17 bases separated the two germline ends. Germline assignment: CDR1 SGHAT and CDR2 FQNNGV. As DNA, the CDR3 is TGTGCCAGCAGGCAAATCGGCGGGGAATCTGAAGCTTTCTTT. Protein sequence: CASRQIGGESEAFF.

This clonotype was seen ten or more times. The V and J genes are TRBV29-1 and TRBJ1-2, with 7 bases that match TRBD1. With V trimmed by 3 bases and J by 4 bases, 5 bases remained unmatched. The germline gives CDR1 SQVTM, CDR2 ANQGSEA. The CDR3 has 13 amino acids. In DNA, the CDR3 is TGCAGCGTTGATTTCCGGGACAGCTATGGCTACACCTTC. It is translated as CSVDFRDSYGYTF.

This clonotype came up many times. The rearrangement uses TRBV5-1 and TRBJ1-1; D is perhaps TRBD1 (5 bases). Germline CDR1 reads SGHRS; CDR2 reads YFSETQ. V lost 4 bases, J lost 6 bases, and 13 bases lay in between. The CDR3 spans 13 residues. The CDR3 loop is CASSKGADAEAFF. CDR3 nucleotides: TGCGCCAGCAGCAAAGGGGCTGACGCTGAAGCTTTCTTT.

V is TRBV20-1 and J is TRBJ2-1; 8 nucleotides line up with TRBD2. V was pared by 1 base and J by 3 bases, with 2 bases of the junction left unmatched. Germline V CDR1 and CDR2: DFQATT, SNEGSKA (reference sequence). The CDR3 extends over 14 amino acids. DNA of the CDR3: TGCAGTGCTAGAGGGACTAGCTTCTACAATGAGCAGTTCTTC. Translated, it gives CSARGTSFYNEQFF.

As concerns this clonotype: It may be a read error: a sequence one base away is much more abundant. This chain joins TRBV4-1 and TRBJ1-1; TRBD1 aligns across 7 bases. Germline assignment: CDR1 MGHRA and CDR2 YSYEKL. The CDR3 covers 15 residues. CDR3 loop: CAGSLRQGGGTEAFF. CDR3 in DNA: TGCGCCGGCAGCTTGCGACAGGGAGGAGGAACTGAAGCTTTCTTT.

The chain couples TRBV4-1 to TRBJ2-1, with 7 positions matching TRBD2. There are 15 residues in the CDR3. Germline CDR1 is MGHRA and CDR2 is YSYEKL. Trimming at V came to 4 bases and at J to 8 bases, leaving 11 bases not matched to a gene. The CDR3 DNA reads TGCGCCAGCAGCCCGACCAGCGGGAAGGTGTATGAGCAGTTCTTC. Amino acids: CASSPTSGKVYEQFF.

This clonotype occurred many times. This chain links TRBV12-3 or TRBV12-4 with TRBJ2-4; D is undetermined. The V end lost 3 bases, the J end lost 0 bases, and 12 bases lay between the germline ends. CDR3 length: 16 amino acids. The CDR3: CASSLNAGLAKNIQYF. For the CDR3, the DNA is TGTGCCAGCAGTTTGAACGCCGGATTAGCCAAAAACATTCAGTACTTC.

This clonotype was detected many times. The chain has TRBV6-5 and TRBJ2-1, with TRBD1 as a possible D gene (6 bases). CDR1 is MNHEY, CDR2 SVGAGI, per germline. This CDR3 has 13 amino acids. V shed 6 bases and J shed 8 bases, with 14 bases lying between them. This CDR3 reads CASSQGRVDEQFF. CDR3 DNA: TGTGCCAGCAGCCAGGGGCGCGTCGATGAGCAGTTCTTC.

A single count supports this clonotype. A much larger clone differs from this one at a single base, so this may be a read error. The chain joins TRBV29-1 to TRBJ2-7, with a weak D call TRBD2 (6 bases). This CDR3 region has 14 residues. The germline gives CDR1 SQVTM, CDR2 ANQGSEA. Trimming pared 2 bases from V and 1 base from J, leaving 12 bases between. As DNA, the CDR3 is TGCAGCGTTGAACCAGCGGGTCCATCCTACGAGCAGTACTTC. Amino acid sequence: CSVEPAGPSYEQYF.

This clonotype has ten or more counts. The chain uses TRBV10-3 and TRBJ2-5, with TRBD2 as a possible D gene (5 bases). The germline V gene encodes CDR1 ENHRY and CDR2 SYGVKD. This CDR3 spans 12 amino acids. V lost 10 bases to trimming and J lost 0 bases, with 9 bases between them. The CDR3 is CASGLDQETQYF. CDR3 nucleotides: TGTGCCAGCGGACTCGACCAAGAGACCCAGTACTTC.

The chain couples TRBV25-1 to TRBJ1-4; no definite D call. Germline V CDR1 and CDR2: MGHDK, SYGVNS. V dropped 1 base and J dropped 8 bases, with 5 bases sitting between them. The CDR3 spans 12 residues. The CDR3 protein is CASSEFGEKLFF. Here the CDR3 DNA reads TGTGCCAGCAGTGAATTCGGAGAAAAACTGTTTTTT.

This clonotype was recorded at least ten times. The chain recombines TRBV6-1 with TRBJ2-7; 9 bases are shared with TRBD1. The V gene end was trimmed by 11 bases and the J gene end by 3 bases; junction bases not matched to a gene: 5. There are 12 residues in the CDR3. Germline CDR1 MNHNS, CDR2 SASEGT. For the CDR3, the DNA is TGTGCCGGCCTGGGACAGGGCTACGAGCAGTACTTC. Its protein is CAGLGQGYEQYF.